This is a list of T cell receptor beta chains from one sample in a study of radiotherapy plus CTLA-4 blockade in lung cancer. TCRdb's copy holds only in-frame clones and misses some; the assay was immunoSEQ multiplex PCR. The sample includes tens of thousands of clones, roughly three quarters of them seen just once. The sequenced sample was peripheral blood, obtained from a patient treated with radiotherapy plus ipilimumab. The receptors were sampled from a human donor with non-small cell lung cancer who had a complete response to radiotherapy plus ipilimumab. CDR3s include the opening cysteine and the closing phenylalanine or tryptophan. A D gene is named only where the DNA matches it firmly. Expanded clones are given a class, and other clones once, few, many or no size at all.

>TRBV6-1|NA|NA|TRBJ1-3
TGTGCCAGCAGTGGGAACAGGACGCTACTCTCTGGAAACACCATATATTTT
CASSGNRTLLSGNTIYF
>TRBV6-1|NA|TRBD1|TRBJ2-7
TGTGCCAGCAGTGATCCCCGGGACAGGGGAACCTACGAGCAGTACTTC
CASSDPRDRGTYEQYF
>TRBV11-2|NA|TRBD2|TRBJ2-7
TGTGCCAGCAGCTTAGCCCGCCTAGCGGGGGCAGCCTACGAGCAGTACTTC
CASSLARLAGAAYEQYF
>TRBV27|NA|NA|TRBJ1-5
TGTGCCAGCAGTGGGGTTTTCAGGGGTCCGCTGCATTTT
CASSGVFRGPLHF
>TRBV7-2|few|TRBD1|TRBJ1-6
TGTGCCAGCAGCTTCCGACAGGGGGCTAGTGCACCCCTCCACTTT
CASSFRQGASAPLHF
>TRBV5-1|NA|TRBD1|TRBJ2-6
TGCGCCAGCAGCATTGACAGGGCCGGGGCCAACGTCCTGACTTTC
CASSIDRAGANVLTF
>TRBV9|NA|TRBD1|TRBJ2-7
TGTGCCAGCAGCGTAGCGGGACAGGGGGTTTACGAGCAGTACTTC
CASSVAGQGVYEQYF
>TRBV7-2|NA|NA|TRBJ2-7
TGTGCCAGCAGCTTAGCGCTCGAGGGATGGAGCGAGCAGTACTTC
CASSLALEGWSEQYF
>TRBV13|few|NA|TRBJ2-5
TGTGCCAGCAGCTTAATCACGGGAGTAAGGGAGACCCAGTACTTC
CASSLITGVRETQYF
>TRBV6-5|NA|TRBD1|TRBJ1-3
TGTGCCAGCAGTTTGCCGACAGGGCGCTTTGGAAACACCATATATTTT
CASSLPTGRFGNTIYF
>TRBV6-6|few|TRBD1|TRBJ1-2
TGTGCCAGCAGGACGTGGGACAGGCAGTATGGCTACACCTTC
CASRTWDRQYGYTF
>TRBV18|NA|NA|TRBJ1-1
TGTGCCAGCTCACTACCGGACACTCAGAGGTTGACTGAAGCTTTCTTT
CASSLPDTQRLTEAFF
>TRBV27|NA|NA|TRBJ2-1
TGTGCCAGCAGTTTTCACGCGGCGGGGAATGAGCAGTTCTTC
CASSFHAAGNEQFF
>TRBV7-9|NA|NA|TRBJ2-4
TGTGCCAGCAGACCCGGGCCTCAGGGCAAAAACATTCAGTACTTC
CASRPGPQGKNIQYF
>TRBV5-1|NA|NA|TRBJ2-2
TGCGCCAGCAGCTTGGGCAGGAACACCGGGGAGCTGTTTTTT
CASSLGRNTGELFF
>TRBV28|few|TRBD2|TRBJ2-7
TGTGCCAGCAGTCCGCGGACTAGCGGATACTCCTACGAGCAGTACTTC
CASSPRTSGYSYEQYF
>TRBV5-1|NA|NA|TRBJ2-2
TGCGCCAGCAGCCGGGCGCGACAGAGGAACACCGGGGAGCTGTTTTTT
CASSRARQRNTGELFF
>TRBV5-4|NA|TRBD1|TRBJ2-3
TGTGCCAGCAGCTGGGAAAAGGACAGGGTCGCCCCAGATACGCAGTATTTT
CASSWEKDRVAPDTQYF
>TRBV18|NA|TRBD1|TRBJ2-7
TGTGCCAGCTCACCTCGGACAGGGGGCGCGTCCGAGTACGAGCAGTACTTC
CASSPRTGGASEYEQYF
>TRBV28|NA|NA|TRBJ2-7
TGTGCCAGCAGTTTATCATTAGGGGCCTACGAGCAGTACTTC
CASSLSLGAYEQYF
>TRBV5-1|few|TRBD2|TRBJ2-1
TGCGCCAGCAGCTTCCGACCCACTAGCGGGATGTACAATGAGCAGTTCTTC
CASSFRPTSGMYNEQFF
>TRBV29-1|NA|NA|TRBJ2-5
TGCAGCGGCCGAGTGGAGACCCAGTACTTC
CSGRVETQYF
>TRBV28|NA|TRBD1|TRBJ2-3
TGTGCCAGCAGTTATTTACCCTCGGACAGGGGGTCGTTAGATACGCAGTATTTT
CASSYLPSDRGSLDTQYF
>TRBV4-3|few|NA|TRBJ1-4
TGCGCCAGCAGCCAAGGCGGGGCAGGATGGCAGGAAAAACTGTTTTTT
CASSQGGAGWQEKLFF
>TRBV2|NA|TRBD2|TRBJ2-7
TGTGCCAGCAATTGGGAGGGAGGGCCCGAGCAGTACTTC
CASNWEGGPEQYF
>TRBV15|NA|TRBD1|TRBJ1-5
TGTGCCACCAGCAGAGATGGGGGACAGAATCAGCCCCAGCATTTT
CATSRDGGQNQPQHF